This T cell receptor (beta chain) was captured in a study of regulatory T cells in long-lasting Graves disease. Per germline, CDR1 KGHSH and CDR2 LQKENI. V shed 0 bases and J shed 4 bases, with 9 bases lying between them. The CDR3 extends over 14 amino acids. This clonotype was found many times. Time point denoted: newly diagnosed GD, antithyroid drugs for less than 3 months. TCR sequences were obtained from RNA taken from PBMCs. The TCR beta library used iRepertoire HTBI primers with Arm-PCR amplification of CDR3. TCRdb recomputed calls from the multiplex PCR reads with MiXCR, one row per CDR3 protein. The table lists approximately 350,000 distinct CDR3 sequences, around 15% of them singletons. These same data were also listed under a study on T cells in Graves' hyperthyroidism and ophthalmopathy.

The sequenced sample was peripheral blood mononuclear cells (PBMCs), obtained at new diagnosis, from a patient treated with antithyroid drugs. J is TRBJ1-2 and V is TRBV18, with no clear D. The clonotype comes from a man aged 40-49 years with Graves disease. The CDR3 loop is CASSPPVRVYGYTF. For the CDR3, the DNA is TGTGCCAGCTCACCACCGGTTAGGGTCTATGGCTACACCTTC.